The present entry profiles one TCR beta chain with its context. Per the original data handling: Amplification from reference gene primers served as the basis for estimated nucleated cell counts. Profiling relied on immunoSEQ multiplex PCR, and the TCRdb table lists in-frame clones only, not all of them. Clonal size and the V and J genes are those of that table, whereas D and trimming came from the DNA. The table shows 160,000 or so clones, with 65% to 90% occurring only once. The sample originates from a study of blood T cell repertoires in COVID-19. Study details: Some COVID-19 samples were acute and others convalescent; all came from the United States, Italy and Spain.

Germline V gene lookup returns CDR1 MDHEN and CDR2 SYDVKM. J gave up 8 bases and V 5 bases, and 15 bases lay outside the gene matches. CDR3 length: 17 residues. This chain joins TRBV28 and TRBJ1-2, with 12 bases fitting TRBD1. The sample was peripheral blood. This TCR derives from a human donor in a cohort sampled during active COVID-19. The CDR3 region has the DNA TGTGCCAGCAGTCTAAGCTCCCCGGGACAGGGGGCTCAGGGCTACACCTTC. Translation gives CASSLSSPGQGAQGYTF.